The 21 T cell receptor beta chains in this list originate from one sample, sequenced in a study of cytomegalovirus exposure and HLA in healthy donors (dated by TCRdb to about 2017). Library preparation was by the immunoSEQ multiplex PCR assay. For the multiplex PCR, a mixture combining 60 forward primers for TCR Vbeta segments and 13 reverse primers for TCR Jbeta segments was used. The clones in this table, taken by TCRdb from immuneACCESS, are in-frame only. Not every clone is retained; where verified, under half of the shortfall comes from an unresolved V gene, and the cause of the rest is unknown. Across this sample there are about 160,000 clones, with less than 90% seen only once. Clones ranked in the top ten supply roughly 2.1% of the sample. The sequenced material came from PBMCs. Every receptor here comes from a man younger than 30 in good health and CMV-seronegative.

V gene TRBV5-8 combines with J gene TRBJ1-5; possibly TRBD1 for D (6 bases). Germline loops: CDR1 SGHTS, CDR2 YDEGEE. V lost 3 bases, J lost 6 bases, and 13 bases lay in between. CDR3 length: 14 residues. The CDR3 region has the DNA TGTGCCAGCAGCTGGGGGCTTCAGGGTCAGCCCCAGCATTTT. It yields the protein CASSWGLQGQPQHF.

This chain links TRBV6-5 with TRBJ1-5; no firm D call. V was shortened by 7 bases and J by 3 bases, with 13 bases between the two germline ends. Germline values: CDR1 MNHEY, CDR2 SVGAGI. The CDR3 length is 14 residues. The CDR3 region is CASIKGADNQPQHF. CDR3 nucleotides: TGTGCCAGCATCAAAGGAGCCGACAATCAGCCCCAGCATTTT.

The chain recombines TRBV28 with TRBJ1-5; possible D gene TRBD1, 5 bases. Germline V gives CDR1 MDHEN, CDR2 SYDVKM. The CDR3 extends over 16 amino acids. V lost 6 bases and J lost 10, with 25 bases in between. The CDR3 bases are TGTGCCAGCAGGCCGTGGGGCGCAGGAAAAGGTGAACCCCAGCATTTT. This encodes CASRPWGAGKGEPQHF. The full variable domain, its missing parts supplied by reference TRBV28 and TRBJ1-5, is DVKVTQSSRYLVKRTGEKVFLECVQDMDHENMFWYRQDPGLGLRLIYFSYDVKMKEKGDIPEGYSVSREKKERFSLILESASTNQTSMYLCASRPWGAGKGEPQHFGDGTRLSIL.

This clone was recorded once. V is TRBV28 and J is TRBJ2-6; maybe TRBD2 (5 bases). CDR3 length: 15 residues. Germline V gene data show CDR1 as MDHEN and CDR2 as SYDVKM. The V end lost 3 bases, the J end lost 2 bases, and 8 bases lay between the germline ends. CDR3 region: CASSFTRAGANVLTF. Here the CDR3 DNA reads TGTGCCAGCAGTTTTACTAGGGCTGGGGCCAACGTCCTGACTTTC.

Here the CDR3 DNA reads TGTGCCAGCAGCCTCTCCCGGCTTTGGACAGGCCCAAGAGGGGAGACCCAGTACTTC. It is translated as CASSLSRLWTGPRGETQYF. The chain carries TRBV13 and TRBJ2-5, with 7 bases matching TRBD1. The CDR3 has 19 residues. The J segment lost 5 bases and the V segment lost 5 bases, leaving 23 bases of the junction unmatched. Germline-derived CDR1 and CDR2 are PRHDT and FYEKMQ (reference sequence).

In its sample, this clone was seen once. The chain uses TRBV6-6 and TRBJ1-2, with 7 bases lining up with TRBD1. With V trimmed by 6 bases and J by 6 bases, 4 bases remained unmatched. This CDR3 comprises 12 residues. CDR1 is MNHNY, CDR2 SVGAGI, per germline (reference sequence). CDR3 sequence reads: CASSSTGDGYTF. For the CDR3, the DNA is TGTGCCAGCAGCAGTACAGGGGATGGCTACACCTTC.

This sequence joins TRBV12-2 and TRBJ1-4. TRBV12-2 is given as a pseudogene. The CDR3 runs to 16 residues. DNA for the CDR3: TGTGCAAGTCGCTTCTGGGACTTCCCCACTAATGAAAAACTGTTTTTT. Protein: CASRFWDFPTNEKLFF.

The rearrangement uses TRBV6-5 and TRBJ2-6; perhaps TRBD1 as D (5 bases). From germline, CDR1 is MNHEY and CDR2 SVGAGI. With 2 bases removed from V and 0 bases from J, the gap between germline ends came to 8 bases. The CDR3 is 16 amino acids. CDR3 sequence reads: CASSYAGPSGANVLTF. The DNA of the CDR3 is TGTGCCAGCAGTTACGCAGGGCCCTCTGGGGCCAACGTCCTGACTTTC.

The rearrangement uses TRBV28 and TRBJ1-3; D gene unclear. The V end was cut by 7 bases, the J end by 0 bases, with 4 bases between. The CDR3 consists of 12 residues. Germline V lookup: CDR1 MDHEN, CDR2 SYDVKM. CDR3 nucleotides: TGTGCCAGCACTAGCTCTGGAAACACCATATATTTT. Its translation: CASTSSGNTIYF. The variable domain in full, completed from reference TRBV28 and TRBJ1-3, reads DVKVTQSSRYLVKRTGEKVFLECVQDMDHENMFWYRQDPGLGLRLIYFSYDVKMKEKGDIPEGYSVSREKKERFSLILESASTNQTSMYLCASTSSGNTIYFGEGSWLTVV.

The rearrangement joins TRBV6-1 to TRBJ1-6, with 8 bases aligning to TRBD1. The CDR3 covers 14 residues. The germline V gene has CDR1 MNHNS and CDR2 SASEGT. Germline trimming cut 5 bases from V and 9 bases from J; bases unmatched to any gene: 6. The CDR3 DNA is TGTGCCAGCAGTCAAGGACAGGGAAGTTCACCCCTCCACTTT. It specifies CASSQGQGSSPLHF.

The chain couples TRBV7-6 to TRBJ2-3, with a tentative D call TRBD1 (5 bases). CDR3 length: 13 amino acids. Between the trimmed V and J ends, which lost 6 bases and 1 base, there was a span of 8 bases. Germline CDR1 and CDR2: SGHVS and FNYEAQ. This CDR3 reads CASSRRGTDTQYF. CDR3 coding DNA: TGTGCCAGCAGTCGCAGGGGCACAGATACGCAGTATTTT.

Here the CDR3 reads CSASLNYGYTF. Written as DNA, the CDR3 is TGCAGTGCTAGTCTCAACTATGGCTACACCTTC. The rearrangement links TRBV20-1 to TRBJ1-2; D is undetermined. Trimming took 3 bases from V and 2 from J, leaving 4 bases between them. This CDR3 spans 11 amino acids. Germline CDR1 DFQATT, CDR2 SNEGSKA (reference sequence).

The chain carries TRBV6-6 and TRBJ1-1, with TRBD1 matching 8 bases. Germline CDR1 and CDR2: MNHNY and SVGAGI (reference sequence). The CDR3 extends over 15 amino acids. V shed 4 bases, J shed 2 bases, and the junction held 6 bases outside the gene matches. CDR3 nucleotide sequence: TGTGCCAGCAGTTTTTCGGACAGGGCTAACACTGAAGCTTTCTTT. Residues: CASSFSDRANTEAFF.

The rearrangement uses TRBV19 and TRBJ2-5; maybe TRBD1 (5 bases). Per the germline V gene, CDR1 is LNHDA and CDR2 is SQIVND (reference sequence). V was shortened by 5 bases and J by 2 bases, with 12 bases between the two germline ends. There are 14 residues in the CDR3. The CDR3 here is CASSVGPGQETQYF. DNA for the CDR3: TGTGCCAGTAGTGTGGGGCCCGGACAAGAGACCCAGTACTTC. Together with reference TRBV19 and TRBJ2-5, the CDR3 gives the full variable domain: DGGITQSPKYLFRKEGQNVTLSCEQNLNHDAMYWYRQDPGQGLRLIYYSQIVNDFQKGDIAEGYSVSREKKESFPLTVTSAQKNPTAFYLCASSVGPGQETQYFGPGTRLLVL.

The gene calls are TRBV7-9 and TRBJ1-4; unclear D gene. The CDR3 extends over 17 amino acids. Looked up from germline, CDR1 is SEHNR and CDR2 is FQNEAQ (reference sequence). V lost 5 bases to trimming and J lost 0 bases, with 16 bases between them. CDR3 protein: CASSPPGTTTTNEKLFF. The CDR3 coding sequence is TGTGCCAGCAGCCCACCGGGAACCACGACAACTAATGAAAAACTGTTTTTT. The full variable domain, in which reference TRBV7-9 and TRBJ1-4 provide the parts outside the CDR3, is DTGVSQNPRHKITKRGQNVTFRCDPISEHNRLYWYRQTLGQGPEFLTYFQNEAQLEKSRLLSDRFSAERPKGSFSTLEIQRTEQGDSAMYLCASSPPGTTTTNEKLFFGSGTQLSVL.

V gene TRBV5-4 combines with J gene TRBJ2-3; possibly TRBD2 for D (6 bases). The ends were cut back, 0 bases at V and 2 bases at J, with 10 bases in the middle. From germline, CDR1 is SGHNT and CDR2 YYREEE (reference sequence). CDR3 length equals 15 residues. The CDR3 sequence is CASSLGAGITDTQYF. The CDR3 DNA sequence: TGTGCCAGCAGCTTGGGTGCGGGAATCACAGATACGCAGTATTTT.

This clone has a handful of counts. This sequence joins TRBV7-2 and TRBJ2-7; D is possibly TRBD2 (5 bases). The V gene lost 2 bases and the J gene lost 3 bases, with 14 bases spanning the gap. The CDR3 runs 15 residues. Germline V gene sequence: CDR1 SGHTA, CDR2 FQGNSA. The DNA of the CDR3 is TGTGCCAGCAGCTTAATTCCGGGATCGGTCTACGAGCAGTACTTC. Amino acids: CASSLIPGSVYEQYF.

A word on this clone: The same CDR3 is also encoded by other DNA sequences in this sample. V is TRBV19 and J is TRBJ1-5, with D hard to call. This CDR3 has 13 amino acids. The V end was cut by 3 bases, the J end by 2 bases, with 5 bases between. Per germline, CDR1 LNHDA and CDR2 SQIVND (reference sequence). The CDR3 protein is CASSISGNQPQHF. In DNA, the CDR3 is TGTGCCAGTAGTATTAGCGGCAATCAGCCCCAGCATTTT.

This clone appeared once. The chain uses TRBV7-7 and TRBJ2-3, with D hard to call. The V and J ends lost 1 base and 5 bases respectively, with 10 bases between them. The CDR3 is 14 amino acids. The V gene's germline CDR1 is SSHAT and CDR2 FNYEAQ (reference sequence). CDR3 in amino acids: CASSLGAPGDTQYF. CDR3 DNA sequence: TGTGCCAGCAGCTTAGGGGCACCCGGAGATACGCAGTATTTT.

CDR3 loop: CASSPEMARDTEAFF. CDR3 DNA sequence: TGTGCCAGCAGCCCGGAGATGGCGAGGGACACTGAAGCTTTCTTT. The chain employs TRBV7-9 and TRBJ1-1; the D is unclear. The CDR3 sequence is 15 residues long. V dropped 5 bases and J dropped 3 bases, with 16 bases sitting between them. The germline CDR1 and CDR2 sequences are SEHNR and FQNEAQ (reference sequence).

The V gene is TRBV29-1, the J gene TRBJ2-1, with D possibly TRBD2 on 5 matching bases. This CDR3 spans 14 amino acids. CDR1 is SQVTM and CDR2 is ANQGSEA in the germline V gene. The germline V and J ends were trimmed by 0 bases and 9 bases, with 15 bases remaining between them. The CDR3 bases are TGCAGCGTTGAAGACGTACGGGGTGTCGGTGAGCAGTTCTTC. This gives the protein CSVEDVRGVGEQFF.